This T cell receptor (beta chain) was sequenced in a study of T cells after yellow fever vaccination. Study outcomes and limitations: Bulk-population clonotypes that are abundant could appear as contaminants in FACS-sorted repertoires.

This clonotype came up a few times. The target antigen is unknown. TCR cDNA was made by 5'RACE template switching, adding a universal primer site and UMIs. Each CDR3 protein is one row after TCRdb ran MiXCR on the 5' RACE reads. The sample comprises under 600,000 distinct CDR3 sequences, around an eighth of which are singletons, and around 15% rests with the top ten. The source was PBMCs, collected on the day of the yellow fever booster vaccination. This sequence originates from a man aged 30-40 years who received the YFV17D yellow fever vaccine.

This CDR3 is CASTLEADRGIQPQHF. Here the CDR3 DNA reads TGTGCCAGCACCCTAGAAGCGGACAGGGGGATCCAGCCCCAGCATTTT. V is TRBV21-1 and J is TRBJ1-5; the D call TRBD1 from the table was never checked on the DNA. TRBV21-1 is termed a pseudogene. There are 16 residues in the CDR3.